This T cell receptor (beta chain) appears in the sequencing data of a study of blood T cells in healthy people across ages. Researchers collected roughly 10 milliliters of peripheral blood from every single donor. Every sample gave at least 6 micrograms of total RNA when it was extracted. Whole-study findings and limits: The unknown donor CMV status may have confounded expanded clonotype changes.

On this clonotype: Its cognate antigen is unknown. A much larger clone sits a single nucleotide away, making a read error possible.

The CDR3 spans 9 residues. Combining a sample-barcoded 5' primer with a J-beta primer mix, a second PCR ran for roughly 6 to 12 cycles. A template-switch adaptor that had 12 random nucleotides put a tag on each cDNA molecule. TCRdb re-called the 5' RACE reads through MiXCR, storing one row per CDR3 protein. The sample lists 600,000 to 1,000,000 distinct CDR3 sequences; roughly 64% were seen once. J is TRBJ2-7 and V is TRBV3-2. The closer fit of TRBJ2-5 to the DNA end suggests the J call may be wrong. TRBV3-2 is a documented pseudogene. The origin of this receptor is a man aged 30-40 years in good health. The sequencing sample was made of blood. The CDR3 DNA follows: TGTGCCAGCGCGGAGACCCAGTACTTC. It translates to CASAETQYF.